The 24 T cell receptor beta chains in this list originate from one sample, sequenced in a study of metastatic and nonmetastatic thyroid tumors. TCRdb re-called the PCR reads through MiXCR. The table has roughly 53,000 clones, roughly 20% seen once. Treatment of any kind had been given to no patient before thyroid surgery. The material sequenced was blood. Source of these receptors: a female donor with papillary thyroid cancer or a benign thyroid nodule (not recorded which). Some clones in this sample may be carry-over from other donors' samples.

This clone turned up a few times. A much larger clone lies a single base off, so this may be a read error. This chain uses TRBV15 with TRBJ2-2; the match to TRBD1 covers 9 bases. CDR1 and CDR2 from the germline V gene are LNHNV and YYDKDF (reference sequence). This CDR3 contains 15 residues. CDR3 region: CATSHRGQGAGGLFF. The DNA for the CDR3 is TGTGCCACCAGCCACAGGGGGCAGGGGGCCGGGGGGCTGTTTTTT.

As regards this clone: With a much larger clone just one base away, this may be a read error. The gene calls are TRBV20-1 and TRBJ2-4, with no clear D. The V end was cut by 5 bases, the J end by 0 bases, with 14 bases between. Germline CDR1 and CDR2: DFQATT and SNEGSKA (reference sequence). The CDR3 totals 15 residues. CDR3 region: CSAGRLHLAKNIQYF. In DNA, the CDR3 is TGCAGTGCTGGAAGATTACACCTAGCCAAAAACATTCAGTACTTC.

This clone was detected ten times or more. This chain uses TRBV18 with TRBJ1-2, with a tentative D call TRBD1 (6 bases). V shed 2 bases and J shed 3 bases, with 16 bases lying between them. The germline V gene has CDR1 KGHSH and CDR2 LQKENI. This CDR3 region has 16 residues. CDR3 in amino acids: CASSPNRAVMDYGYTF. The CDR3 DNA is TGTGCCAGCTCACCAAACAGGGCGGTAATGGACTATGGCTACACCTTC.

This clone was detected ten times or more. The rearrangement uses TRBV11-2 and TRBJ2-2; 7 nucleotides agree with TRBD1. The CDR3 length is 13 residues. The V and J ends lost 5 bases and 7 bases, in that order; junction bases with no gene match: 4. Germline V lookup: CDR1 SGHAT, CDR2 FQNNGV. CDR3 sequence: CASSPRQGGELFF. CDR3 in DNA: TGTGCCAGCAGCCCTCGACAGGGCGGGGAGCTGTTTTTT.

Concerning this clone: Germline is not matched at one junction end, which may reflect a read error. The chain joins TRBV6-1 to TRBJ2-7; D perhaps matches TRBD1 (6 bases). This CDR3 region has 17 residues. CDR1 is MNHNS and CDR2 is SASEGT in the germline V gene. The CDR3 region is CAISEARTAAPSYEQYF. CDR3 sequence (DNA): TGTGCCATCAGTGAAGCCAGGACAGCGGCCCCCTCCTACGAGCAGTACTTC.

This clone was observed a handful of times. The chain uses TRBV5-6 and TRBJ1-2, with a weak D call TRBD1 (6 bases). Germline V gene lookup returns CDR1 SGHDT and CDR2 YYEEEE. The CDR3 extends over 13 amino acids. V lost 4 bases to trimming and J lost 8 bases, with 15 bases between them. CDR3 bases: TGTGCCAGCAGCGACAGACAGGATTACGGCTACACCTTC. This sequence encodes CASSDRQDYGYTF.

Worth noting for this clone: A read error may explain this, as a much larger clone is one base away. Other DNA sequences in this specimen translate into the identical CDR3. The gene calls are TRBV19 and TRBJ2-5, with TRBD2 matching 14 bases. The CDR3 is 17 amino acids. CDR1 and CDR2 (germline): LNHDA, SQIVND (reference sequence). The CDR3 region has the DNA TGTGCCAGTAGTATCCTCGGGACTAGCGGGAGTATAGAGACACAGTACTTC. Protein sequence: CASSILGTSGSIETQYF.

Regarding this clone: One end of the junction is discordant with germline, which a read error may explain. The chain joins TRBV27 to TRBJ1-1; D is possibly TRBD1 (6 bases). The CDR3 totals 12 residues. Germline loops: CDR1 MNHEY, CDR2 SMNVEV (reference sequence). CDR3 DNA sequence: TGTGCGAGCTGGGAGGGGGGCACTGTAGCTTTCTTT. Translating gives CASWEGGTVAFF.

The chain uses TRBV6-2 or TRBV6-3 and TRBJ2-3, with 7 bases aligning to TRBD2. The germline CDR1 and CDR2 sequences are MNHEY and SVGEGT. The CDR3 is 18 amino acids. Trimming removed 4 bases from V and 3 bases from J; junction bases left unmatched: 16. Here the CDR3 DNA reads TGTGCCAGCAGTTCTCGTCGGACTAGAGCAACTGGGACAGATACGCAGTATTTT. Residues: CASSSRRTRATGTDTQYF.

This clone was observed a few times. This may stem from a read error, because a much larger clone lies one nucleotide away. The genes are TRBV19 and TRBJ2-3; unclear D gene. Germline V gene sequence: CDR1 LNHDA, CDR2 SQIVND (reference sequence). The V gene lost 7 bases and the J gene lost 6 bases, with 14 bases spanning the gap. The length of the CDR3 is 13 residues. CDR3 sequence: CASTLTGWDTQYF. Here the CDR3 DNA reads TGTGCCAGTACTCTCACCGGGTGGGATACGCAGTATTTT.

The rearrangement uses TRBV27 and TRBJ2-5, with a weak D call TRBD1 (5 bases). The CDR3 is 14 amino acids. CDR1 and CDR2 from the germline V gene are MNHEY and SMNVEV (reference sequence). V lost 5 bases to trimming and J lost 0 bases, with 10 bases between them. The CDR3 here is CASSRDSYQETQYF. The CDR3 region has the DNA TGTGCCAGCAGTAGAGACAGCTACCAAGAGACCCAGTACTTC.

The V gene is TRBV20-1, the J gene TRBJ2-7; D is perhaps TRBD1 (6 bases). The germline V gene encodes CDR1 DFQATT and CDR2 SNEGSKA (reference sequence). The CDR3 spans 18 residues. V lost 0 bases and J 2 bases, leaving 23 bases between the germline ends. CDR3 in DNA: TGCAGTGCTAGAGACGCCAGGGCAGGGGCCTTTAATACCTACGAGCAGTACTTC. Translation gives CSARDARAGAFNTYEQYF.

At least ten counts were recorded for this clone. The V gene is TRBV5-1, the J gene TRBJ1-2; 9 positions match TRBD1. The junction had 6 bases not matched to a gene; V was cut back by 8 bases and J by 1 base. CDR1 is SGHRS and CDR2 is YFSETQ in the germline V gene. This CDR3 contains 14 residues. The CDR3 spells CASGQGSSNYGYTF. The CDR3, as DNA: TGCGCCAGTGGACAGGGGTCGAGTAACTATGGCTACACCTTC.

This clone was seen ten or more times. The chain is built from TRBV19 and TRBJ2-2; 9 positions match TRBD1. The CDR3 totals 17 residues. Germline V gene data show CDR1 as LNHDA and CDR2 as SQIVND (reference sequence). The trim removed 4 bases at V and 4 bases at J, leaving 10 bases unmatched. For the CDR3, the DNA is TGTGCCAGTAGTACCCGAACAGGGGGCGGGAGCACCGGGGAGCTGTTTTTT. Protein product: CASSTRTGGGSTGELFF.

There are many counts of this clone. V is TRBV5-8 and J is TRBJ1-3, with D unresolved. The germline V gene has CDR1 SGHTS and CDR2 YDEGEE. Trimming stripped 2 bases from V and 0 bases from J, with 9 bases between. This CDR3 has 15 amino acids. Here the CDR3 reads CASSFGRLSGNTIYF. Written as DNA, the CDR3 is TGTGCCAGCAGCTTCGGAAGACTCTCTGGAAACACCATATATTTT. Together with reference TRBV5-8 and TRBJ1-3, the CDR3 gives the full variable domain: EAGVTQSPTHLIKTRGQQATLRCSPISGHTSVYWYQQALGLGLQFLLWYDEGEERNRGNFPPRFSGRQFPNYSSELNVNALELEDSALYLCASSFGRLSGNTIYFGEGSWLTVV.

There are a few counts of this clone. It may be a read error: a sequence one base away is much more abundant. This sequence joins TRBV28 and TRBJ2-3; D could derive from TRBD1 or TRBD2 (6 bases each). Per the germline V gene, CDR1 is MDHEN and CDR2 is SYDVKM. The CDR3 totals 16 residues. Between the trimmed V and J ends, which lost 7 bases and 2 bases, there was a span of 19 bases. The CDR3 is CASMPGASDHTDTQYF. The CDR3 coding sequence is TGTGCCAGCATGCCGGGGGCTAGCGACCACACAGATACGCAGTATTTT.

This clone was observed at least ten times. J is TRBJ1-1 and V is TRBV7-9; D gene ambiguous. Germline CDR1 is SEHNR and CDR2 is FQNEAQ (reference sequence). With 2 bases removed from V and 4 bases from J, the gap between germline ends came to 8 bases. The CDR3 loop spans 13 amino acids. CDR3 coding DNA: TGTGCCAGCAGCTTACCTGGCGGCACTGAAGCTTTCTTT. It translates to CASSLPGGTEAFF.

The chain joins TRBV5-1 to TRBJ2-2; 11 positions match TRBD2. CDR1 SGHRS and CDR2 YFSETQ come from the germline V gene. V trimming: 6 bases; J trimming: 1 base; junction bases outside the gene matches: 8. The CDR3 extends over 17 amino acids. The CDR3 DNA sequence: TGCGCCAGCACCATTCCTAGCGGGAGGCGGAACACCGGGGAGCTGTTTTTT. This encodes CASTIPSGRRNTGELFF.

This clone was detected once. DNA for the CDR3: TGCAGTGCTATCGGCTACAGGGGTCTTGGCGGGAGGGCCGGCGAGCAGTACTTC. It encodes CSAIGYRGLGGRAGEQYF. The chain couples TRBV20-1 to TRBJ2-7; TRBD2 aligns across 9 bases. Losses at the gene ends were 4 bases for V and 6 bases for J; bases not matched to a gene: 22. CDR1 DFQATT and CDR2 SNEGSKA come from the germline V gene (reference sequence). CDR3 length: 18 residues.

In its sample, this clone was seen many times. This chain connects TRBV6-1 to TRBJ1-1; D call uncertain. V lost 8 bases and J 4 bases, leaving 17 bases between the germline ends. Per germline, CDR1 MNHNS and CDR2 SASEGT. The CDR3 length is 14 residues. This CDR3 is CASLVRLVGTEAFF. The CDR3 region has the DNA TGTGCCAGCCTAGTACGCCTTGTGGGCACTGAAGCTTTCTTT.

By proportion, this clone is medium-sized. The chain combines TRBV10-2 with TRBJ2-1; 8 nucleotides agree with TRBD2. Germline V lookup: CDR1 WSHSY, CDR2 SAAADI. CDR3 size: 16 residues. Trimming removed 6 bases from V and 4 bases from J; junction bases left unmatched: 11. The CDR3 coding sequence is TGCGCCAGCAGCATTTACCTTAGCGGGACGTACAATGAGCAGTTCTTC. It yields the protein CASSIYLSGTYNEQFF.

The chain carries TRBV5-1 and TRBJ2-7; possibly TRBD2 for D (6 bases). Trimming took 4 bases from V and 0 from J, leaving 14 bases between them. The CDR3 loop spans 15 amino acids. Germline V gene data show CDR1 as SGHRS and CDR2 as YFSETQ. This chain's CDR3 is CASSVVISGSYEQYF. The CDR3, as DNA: TGCGCCAGCAGCGTGGTAATTAGCGGCTCCTACGAGCAGTACTTC. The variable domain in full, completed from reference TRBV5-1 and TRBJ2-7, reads KAGVTQTPRYLIKTRGQQVTLSCSPISGHRSVSWYQQTPGQGLQFLFEYFSETQRNKGNFPGRFSGRQFSNSRSEMNVSTLELGDSALYLCASSVVISGSYEQYFGPGTRLTVT.

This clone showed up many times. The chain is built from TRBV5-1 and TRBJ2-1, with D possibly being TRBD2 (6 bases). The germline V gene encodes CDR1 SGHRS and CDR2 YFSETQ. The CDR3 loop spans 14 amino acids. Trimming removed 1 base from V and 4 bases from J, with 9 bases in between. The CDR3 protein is CASSLLREYNEQFF. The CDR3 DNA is TGCGCCAGCAGCTTGTTGCGGGAATACAATGAGCAGTTCTTC.

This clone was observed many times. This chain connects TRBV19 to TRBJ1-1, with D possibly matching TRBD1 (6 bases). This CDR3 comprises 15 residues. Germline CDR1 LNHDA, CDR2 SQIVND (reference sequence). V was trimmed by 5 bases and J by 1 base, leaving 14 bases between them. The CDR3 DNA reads TGTGCCAGTAGTCTGAACCCGACAGGGAACACTGAAGCTTTCTTT. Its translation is CASSLNPTGNTEAFF.